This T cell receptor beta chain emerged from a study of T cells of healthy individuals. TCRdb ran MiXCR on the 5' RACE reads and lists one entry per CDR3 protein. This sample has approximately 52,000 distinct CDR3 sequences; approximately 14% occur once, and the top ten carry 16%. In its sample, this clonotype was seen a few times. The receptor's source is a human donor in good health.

CDR3 protein: CASSLGTDNSPLHF. The DNA for the CDR3 is TGTGCCAGCAGCTTGGGGACTGACAATTCACCCCTCCACTTT. V usage is TRBV7-2 and J usage is TRBJ1-6; tentatively, D is TRBD1 (5 bases). CDR3 length: 14 amino acids. Germline V gives CDR1 SGHTA, CDR2 FQGNSA. Trimming cost V 3 bases and J 7 bases, with 10 bases left between them.